The clone carrying this TCR beta chain was seen at least ten times. One entry per CDR3 protein, called by TCRdb with MiXCR from the RACE reads. The profile covers fewer than 90,000 distinct CDR3 sequences, with about 6.3% appearing a single time and approximately 1.3% taken by the ten largest. The data belong to a study of human T cells and chemical hapten exposure. The time point is: patch test 2, 6 weeks after DPC sensitization. Treatment described: therapeutic diphenylcyclopropenone sensitization with weekly scalp DPC. This CDR3 is 14 amino acids long. V was trimmed by 6 bases and J by 1 base, leaving 7 bases between them. Germline V gene lookup returns CDR1 SNHLY and CDR2 FYNNEI.

This sequence joins TRBV2 and TRBJ2-6; D uncertain. This receptor was identified in a woman aged 30 to 39 with alopecia areata. Some clones in this sample may be carry-over from other donors' samples. The sample was whole blood, taken in connection with sensitization to the hapten diphenylcyclopropenone (DPC). CDR3 coding DNA: TGTGCCAGCAGGTCCGAGTCTGGGGCCAACGTCCTGACTTTC. The encoded protein is CASRSESGANVLTF.